This T cell receptor (beta chain) was documented in a study of blood T cell repertoires in COVID-19. After removal of 5 bases from V and 7 bases from J, the junction contained 5 bases not matched to a gene. This CDR3 has 14 amino acids. Germline lookup yields CDR1 SEHNR and CDR2 FQNEAQ (reference sequence). Assay: immunoSEQ multiplex PCR; the TCRdb copy retains only in-frame clones and omits some. The sample consists of approximately 65,000 clones, 90% of them appearing once. The TCR was taken from a man aged 50 to 60 with COVID-19, enrolled during active disease. V usage is TRBV7-9 and J usage is TRBJ2-7; 13 bases are a match to TRBD2. The sample comprised peripheral blood. The CDR3 loop reads CASSRTSGSQEQYF. In DNA, the CDR3 is TGTGCCAGCAGCCGGACTAGCGGGAGTCAAGAGCAGTACTTC.